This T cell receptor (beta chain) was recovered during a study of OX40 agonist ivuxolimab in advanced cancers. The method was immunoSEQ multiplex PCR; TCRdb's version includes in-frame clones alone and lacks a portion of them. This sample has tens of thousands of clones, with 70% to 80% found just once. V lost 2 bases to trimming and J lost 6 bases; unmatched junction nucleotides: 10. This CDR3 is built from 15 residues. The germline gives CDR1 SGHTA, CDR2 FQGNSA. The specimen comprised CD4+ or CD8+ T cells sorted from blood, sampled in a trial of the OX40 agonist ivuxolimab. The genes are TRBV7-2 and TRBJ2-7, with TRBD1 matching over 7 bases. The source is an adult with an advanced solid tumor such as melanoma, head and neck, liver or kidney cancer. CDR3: CASSLSAGGSGEQYF. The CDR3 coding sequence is TGTGCCAGCAGCTTAAGTGCAGGGGGAAGCGGCGAGCAGTACTTC. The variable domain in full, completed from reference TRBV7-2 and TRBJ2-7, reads GAGVSQSPSNKVTEKGKDVELRCDPISGHTALYWYRQSLGQGLEFLIYFQGNSAPDKSGLPSDRFSAERTGGSVSTLTIQRTQQEDSAVYLCASSLSAGGSGEQYFGPGTRLTVT.